Listed below are T cell receptor beta chains from one sample, sequenced in a study of shared clonotypes between healthy human individuals. Using immunoSEQ multiplex PCR, the repertoire was profiled, and TCRdb retains in-frame clones only, with some absent. Among approximately 700,000 clones, roughly 73% were seen once, and the ten largest hold more than 1.5%. The sample comprised memory CD4+ T cells sorted from blood. These receptor sequences come from a woman aged 25 to 39 in good health. Each CDR3 is given with its conserved first and last residue. The D gene is left open where the match is weak. For some rows the clone size is stated as once, few or many, or as a class when expanded; others skip it.

V: TRBV6-6; size: NA; D: NA; J: TRBJ1-5; CDR3: CASSYLEGGTGQPQHF; DNA: TGTGCCAGCAGTTATTTGGAGGGGGGAACCGGGCAGCCCCAGCATTTT
V: TRBV6-1; size: NA; D: NA; J: TRBJ2-3; CDR3: CASTAGSASTDTQYF; DNA: TGTGCCAGCACCGCTGGTAGCGCAAGCACAGATACGCAGTATTTT
V: TRBV28; size: NA; D: NA; J: TRBJ1-2; CDR3: CASSLLNYGYTF; DNA: TGTGCCAGCAGTTTACTTAACTATGGCTACACCTTC
V: TRBV13; size: NA; D: NA; J: TRBJ2-3; CDR3: CASSWGGVVAGTQYF; DNA: TGTGCCAGCAGCTGGGGTGGTGTGGTCGCGGGCACGCAGTATTTT
V: TRBV7-7; size: NA; D: NA; J: TRBJ2-3; CDR3: CASSTNYEADTQYF; DNA: TGTGCCAGCAGCACGAACTACGAAGCAGATACGCAGTATTTT
V: TRBV5-1; size: NA; D: NA; J: TRBJ1-2; CDR3: CASSPTGANGYTF; DNA: TGCGCCAGCAGCCCCACGGGGGCTAACGGCTACACCTTC
V: TRBV4-1; size: once; D: NA; J: TRBJ2-1; CDR3: CASGRGFWNEQFF; DNA: TGCGCCAGCGGCAGGGGTTTTTGGAATGAGCAGTTCTTC
V: TRBV11-2; size: few; D: NA; J: TRBJ2-6; CDR3: CASSSPSAGANVLTF; DNA: TGTGCCAGCAGCTCGCCTAGCGCTGGGGCCAACGTCCTGACTTTC
V: TRBV5-1; size: NA; D: NA; J: TRBJ2-7; CDR3: CASSVGAGATYEQYF; DNA: TGCGCCAGCAGCGTGGGGGCGGGAGCGACCTACGAGCAGTACTTC
V: TRBV10-1; size: NA; D: TRBD2; J: TRBJ2-5; CDR3: CASSTGLAGEETQYF; DNA: TGCGCCAGCAGTACTGGACTAGCGGGAGAAGAGACCCAGTACTTC
V: TRBV6-6; size: NA; D: NA; J: TRBJ1-1; CDR3: CASIGDTEAFF; DNA: TGTGCCAGCATTGGAGACACTGAAGCTTTCTTT
V: TRBV5-1; size: NA; D: NA; J: TRBJ1-5; CDR3: CASSLDGGSKPQHF; DNA: TGCGCCAGCAGCTTGGACGGGGGTAGTAAGCCCCAGCATTTT
V: TRBV4-1; size: once; D: TRBD2; J: TRBJ2-7; CDR3: CASSQGASGSSYEQYF; DNA: TGCGCCAGCAGCCAAGGGGCTAGCGGGAGCTCCTACGAGCAGTACTTC
V: TRBV6-1; size: NA; D: TRBD1; J: TRBJ2-7; CDR3: CASSGTGRGYEQYF; DNA: TGTGCCAGCAGTGGGACAGGGCGGGGCTACGAGCAGTACTTC
V: TRBV6-1; size: NA; D: NA; J: TRBJ1-1; CDR3: CASSGGALNTEAFF; DNA: TGTGCCAGCAGTGGGGGAGCGTTGAACACTGAAGCTTTCTTT
V: TRBV7-9; size: NA; D: NA; J: TRBJ2-1; CDR3: CASSLGSDPHQFF; DNA: TGTGCCAGCAGCTTAGGATCGGACCCCCACCAGTTCTTC
V: TRBV6-5; size: NA; D: NA; J: TRBJ2-1; CDR3: CASSDFYNEQFF; DNA: TGTGCCAGCAGCGACTTCTACAATGAGCAGTTCTTC
V: TRBV11-2; size: NA; D: TRBD2; J: TRBJ2-7; CDR3: CASSLRRAGGLYEQYF; DNA: TGTGCCAGCAGCTTAAGGCGGGCGGGAGGATTATACGAGCAGTACTTC
V: TRBV9; size: once; D: TRBD1; J: TRBJ1-4; CDR3: CASSISGTDNEKLFF; DNA: TGTGCCAGCAGCATATCCGGGACAGATAATGAAAAACTGTTTTTT
V: TRBV28; size: once; D: NA; J: TRBJ2-1; CDR3: CASSDAYNEQFF; DNA: TGTGCCAGCAGTGACGCATACAATGAGCAGTTCTTC
V: TRBV4-2; size: NA; D: NA; J: TRBJ1-2; CDR3: CASSQEDVRGYGYTF; DNA: TGTGCCAGCAGCCAAGAAGACGTGCGGGGCTATGGCTACACCTTC
V: TRBV7-8; size: few; D: TRBD1; J: TRBJ1-6; CDR3: CASSLASGTDNSPLHF; DNA: TGTGCCAGCAGCTTAGCCTCCGGGACAGATAATTCACCCCTCCACTTT
V: TRBV4-1; size: NA; D: NA; J: TRBJ2-1; CDR3: CASSQDRSGADLNEQFF; DNA: TGCGCCAGCAGCCAAGATCGGAGCGGAGCGGATCTCAATGAGCAGTTCTTC
V: TRBV5-1; size: NA; D: TRBD1; J: TRBJ2-7; CDR3: CASSSGQAGYEQYF; DNA: TGCGCCAGCAGCTCCGGACAGGCAGGCTACGAGCAGTACTTC
V: TRBV1; size: NA; D: NA; J: TRBJ2-7; CDR3: CTSSPLAGEAYEQYF; DNA: TGCACCAGCAGCCCCCTAGCGGGAGAAGCCTACGAGCAGTACTTC
V: TRBV28; size: NA; D: TRBD1; J: TRBJ2-5; CDR3: CASAKGPGQQETQYF; DNA: TGTGCCAGCGCAAAAGGACCGGGACAGCAAGAGACCCAGTACTTC
V: TRBV5-4; size: NA; D: TRBD1; J: TRBJ2-1; CDR3: CASSWDRAPREQFF; DNA: TGTGCCAGCAGCTGGGACAGGGCGCCACGGGAGCAGTTCTTC
V: TRBV5-1; size: NA; D: TRBD2; J: TRBJ2-3; CDR3: CASSRSGSDTDTQYF; DNA: TGCGCCAGCAGCCGTAGCGGGAGCGACACAGATACGCAGTATTTT
V: TRBV15; size: NA; D: TRBD1; J: TRBJ2-5; CDR3: CATSRPTGGSETQYF; DNA: TGTGCCACCAGCAGACCCACAGGGGGCTCGGAGACCCAGTACTTC
V: TRBV19; size: NA; D: TRBD1; J: TRBJ1-2; CDR3: CASSMRGQSAGYTF; DNA: TGTGCCAGTAGTATGCGGGGACAGTCCGCTGGCTACACCTTC
V: TRBV7-2; size: NA; D: NA; J: TRBJ2-5; CDR3: CASSLGLGGRASGETQYF; DNA: TGTGCCAGCAGCCTCGGTCTTGGGGGGAGAGCCTCTGGAGAGACCCAGTACTTC
V: TRBV11-2; size: NA; D: NA; J: TRBJ1-1; CDR3: CASSLPGRNTEAFF; DNA: TGTGCCAGCAGCTTACCGGGCAGGAACACTGAAGCTTTCTTT
V: TRBV19; size: NA; D: TRBD2; J: TRBJ2-4; CDR3: CASSLERDQAKNIQYF; DNA: TGTGCCAGTAGCCTAGAGCGGGACCAAGCCAAAAACATTCAGTACTTC
V: TRBV30; size: few; D: NA; J: TRBJ1-5; CDR3: CAWSVTDNQPQHF; DNA: TGTGCCTGGAGTGTAACAGACAATCAGCCCCAGCATTTT
V: TRBV5-1; size: NA; D: NA; J: TRBJ2-7; CDR3: CASSSSPYEQYF; DNA: TGCGCCAGCAGCTCTTCGCCCTACGAGCAGTACTTC
V: TRBV6-5; size: NA; D: NA; J: TRBJ2-1; CDR3: CASSRTNEAYNEQFF; DNA: TGTGCCAGCAGTCGCACTAACGAAGCCTACAATGAGCAGTTCTTC
V: TRBV6-5; size: NA; D: TRBD1; J: TRBJ2-2; CDR3: CASSYGTGPKTGELFF; DNA: TGTGCCAGCAGTTACGGGACAGGGCCAAAGACCGGGGAGCTGTTTTTT
V: TRBV6-1; size: many; D: NA; J: TRBJ2-7; CDR3: CASSASPESTYEQYF; DNA: TGTGCCAGCAGTGCAAGTCCCGAATCAACCTACGAGCAGTACTTC
V: TRBV7-8; size: NA; D: TRBD2; J: TRBJ2-1; CDR3: CASSFREENEQFF; DNA: TGTGCCAGCAGCTTTCGGGAGGAGAATGAGCAGTTCTTC
V: TRBV19; size: NA; D: NA; J: TRBJ2-1; CDR3: CASSPINNEQFF; DNA: TGTGCCAGTAGTCCAATAAACAATGAGCAGTTCTTC